This TCR beta chain emerged from a study of blood T cell repertoires in COVID-19 (dated by TCRdb to the early 2020s). Turning to the overall study: Collaborator samples came from the United States, Italy and Spain and covered acute and convalescent phases of COVID-19. Where available, HLA class I and class II types were taken from metadata supplied by the sample provider and were not determined by assay-based typing. Subjects who had been exposed to COVID-19, were actively infected with it, or had recovered from it provided the deeply sampled blood TCRbeta repertoires that made up the dataset. The prospective study material was composed of cDNA or gDNA derived from T cells, B-cell-depleted T cells, or PBMCs. Samples came from the ongoing ImmuneRACE study (first 160 participants) plus 1,254 subjects from 6 global collaborators. The sample metadata nearly always contained a de-identified subject ID, COVID-19 status, age in years and sex. A freely available public database, intended as a resource for researchers studying the immune response to SARS-CoV-2, is where the repertoires were released. Beyond this particular receptor, the publication reports: The amount of clinical and demographic metadata varied by source and participant and was provided uncurated.

TCRbeta CDR3 regions were amplified from genomic DNA using the immunoSEQ Assay, a bias-controlled multiplex PCR. On the study's bioinformatics: The number of nucleated cells in each sample was estimated by amplification of reference gene primers within the assay. To quantify the absolute abundance of each unique TCRbeta CDR3 rearrangement, sequence reads were collapsed and filtered. For each sample, productive Simpson clonality was calculated as the square root of Simpson's diversity index across productive rearrangements. TCRdb took over this immuneACCESS table, retaining in-frame rearrangements with V and J assigned. Such tables are incomplete; in checked studies, under half of the missing clones stem from an unresolved V gene, and the remainder is unexplained. That table furnishes V, J and clone size, whereas the DNA furnished D and trimming. The table for this sample lists fewer than 350,000 clones; over 85% of them were counted only once. The ten largest clones capture 3% to 4.5% of the sample.

One collaborating source in Seattle enrolled patients during active infection and followed them longitudinally through the course of disease. Each collaborating institution followed its own protocols to collect whole blood in K2EDTA tubes. For TCRbeta analysis, collaborators shipped samples as frozen whole blood, isolated PBMCs, or DNA extracted from either of those sample types. The CDR3, cysteine through phenylalanine, is 14 amino acids long. Here the CDR3 DNA is all that survives: 42 bases in frame from base 1. The germline V gene (reference sequence) sets CDR1 to LGHDT and CDR2 to YNNKEL. Cut back by 1 base and 4 bases, the V and J ends lie 10 bases apart. Concerning this clone itself: It lacks a known antigen. It has no much larger one-base neighbor in the sample; base qualities were not kept.

Sequenced input: peripheral blood. The V and J segments used are TRBV3-1 (or the pseudogene TRBV3-2) and TRBJ1-2; TRBD1 is a possible D gene, resting on 5 matching bases. This TCR was recovered from a woman aged 55-70 years with COVID-19, enrolled during active disease. In nucleotide form, the sequence is TGTGCCAGCAGCCAAGGACAGACGGGCTATGGCTACACCTTC. The resulting protein is CASSQGQTGYGYTF.